Listed here is a single T cell receptor beta chain. The antigen is not known. This specimen comes from a study of T cell responses to AZD1222 COVID-19 vaccine. Findings of the study overall: Repertoires were collected only later (after the peak T cell response had occurred).

Produced via immunoSEQ multiplex PCR; TCRdb's table is partial and in-frame only. This sample yields over 100,000 clones, of which 70% to 90% are seen a single time; about a fifth belongs to the top ten. This CDR3 comprises 14 residues. From germline, CDR1 is SGHTA and CDR2 FQGNSA. The V gene lost 2 bases and the J gene lost 2 bases, with 7 bases spanning the gap. The chain joins TRBV7-2 to TRBJ2-1; D gene uncertain. The receptor was isolated from an adult in good health. The sequencing here drew on peripheral blood, taken on day 0 of AZD1222 vaccination. This CDR3 reads CASSLQATYNEQFF. In nucleotides, the CDR3 is TGTGCCAGCAGCTTACAGGCGACCTACAATGAGCAGTTCTTC.